This T cell receptor beta chain was obtained from a study of blood T cells in healthy people across ages (dated by TCRdb to between 2014 and 2017). Study-wide context: In model experiments, template switching captured about one uniquely barcoded TCR beta cDNA molecule for every two T cells. To track age-related changes in TCR beta repertoire diversity, the study relied on deep sequencing normalized with unique cDNA molecular identifiers. The donors were divided into four age groups: young (average approximately 16 years), middle-aged (about 41), aged (around 67) and long-lived (more than 75). To avoid experimental bias, donors of different ages were distributed randomly across sequencing lanes. Using the same blood draw, the study looked at two additional independent replicas of 1 million unique cDNA reads for two donors, one aged 18 to 30 and the other aged 80 or older.

There are many counts of this clonotype. The antigen it recognizes is unknown. Base qualities are missing; no much larger clone stands one base away. From its cysteine to its phenylalanine, the CDR3 spans 12 amino acids. The DNA shown is the 36-base CDR3, in frame from base 1. As encoded in the germline V gene, CDR1 is SNHLY while CDR2 is FYNNEI. Trimming removed 9 bases from V and 1 base from J, leaving 9 bases between the germline ends. The paper's findings and limits, for the study overall: Because the CMV infection status of the donors was unknown, age-related changes in expanded clonotypes may potentially have been confounded. Observed TCR beta diversity per million T cells fell roughly linearly with age, and a significant reduction was already apparent by age around 39. Because profiling used bulk unsorted PBMCs, naive and antigen-experienced compartments could not be compared conclusively. Observed TCR beta diversity correlated strongly with the percentage of naive T cells measured by flow cytometry. Estimates of total diversity based on one million sequenced T cells were regarded as lower bounds and as underestimates. Compared with the aged group, the long-lived group had more naive CD4+ T cells, fewer expanded clones and increased TCR diversity, a pattern suggesting age selection.

Donors were under 40 systemically healthy Caucasian individuals from Russia aged roughly 6 to 95 years. Each donor gave about 9.7 milliliters of peripheral blood, drawn into EDTA-treated Vacutainer tubes. Ficoll-Paque density-gradient centrifugation was used to isolate PBMCs, with at least 6.5 million per sample. Trizol reagent was used to extract total RNA from the PBMCs, yielding at least 6 micrograms per sample. For every donor, flow cytometry on a PBMC aliquot measured the percentage of naive CD45RAhigh/CD27high T cells. Libraries were made using 5' RACE. The second PCR ran for roughly 7 to 12 cycles and used a J-beta primer mix along with a sample-barcoded 5' primer. A template-switch 5' adaptor carrying 12 random nucleotides introduced a unique molecular identifier onto each TCR beta cDNA molecule. At least 2.5 million CDR3-containing paired-end reads were obtained from each sample. First-strand cDNA was synthesized from all RNA with the Mint cDNA synthesis kit, primed by a TRBC-specific oligonucleotide. After uracil-DNA glycosylase treatment, a first 18-cycle PCR used universal primers M1SS and BC2_uni_R on all cDNA. The authors' analysis ran thus. For normalization, 1 million high-quality reads, each with a distinct molecular identifier, were randomly selected from each sample. Instead of being binned into consensus sequences, reads that shared molecular identifiers were thrown out. CDR3 identification, clonotype clustering and error correction used MiTCR with a Q25 quality threshold and the strictest error-elimination algorithm. Lower-bound total TCR beta diversity was estimated with a nonparametric unseen species model using Euler transformation. TCRdb reanalyzed the raw reads on its own, using fastp at Q25 for trimming and MiXCR for clone calling, and kept in-frame beta chains. Each record represents a unique CDR3 protein, reported with the most common genes and DNA among its rows. These V and J calls rely on TCRdb rather than the paper's analysis. In all, the sample holds over 1,500,000 distinct CDR3 sequences, and around 40% of those were seen once. The leading ten clones occupy approximately 22% of the sample.

The rearranged segments are TRBV2 and TRBJ2-5; the D gene is not confidently resolved. This receptor was taken from a human donor in good health. Sequencing was carried out using blood. CDR3 region: CASSTFQETQYF. The DNA reads TGTGCCAGTTCTACCTTCCAAGAGACCCAGTACTTC.